The clone carrying this T cell receptor (beta chain) was observed a handful of times. Its antigen is unidentified. The data were taken from a study of response to subunit inactivated influenza vaccine. Study-wide results and limits: Each seasonal flu vaccination may recruit only limited new T cells, authors suggested.

In TCRdb, the RT-PCR reads were re-called with MiXCR into one record per CDR3 protein. The table includes about 520,000 distinct CDR3 sequences, roughly 27% detected once. From germline, CDR1 is DFQATT and CDR2 SNEGSKA (reference sequence). The CDR3 has 14 amino acids. J was trimmed by 8 bases and V by 0 bases; bases with no gene match: 5. The source was CD4+ T cells sorted from PBMCs, collected 5 days after vaccination. V and J are TRBV20-1 and TRBJ2-3; TRBD2 aligns across 10 bases. The clonotype comes from a man between 45 and 60 years old who received an inactivated influenza vaccine. Here the CDR3 reads CSARDLAGAGTQYF. In nucleotides, the CDR3 is TGCAGTGCTAGAGACCTAGCGGGAGCTGGTACGCAGTATTTT.